One and the same sample provided the 13 T cell receptor beta chains below, sequenced in a study of beta chain features in type 1 diabetes. The authors reverse transcribed all of the isolated RNA, so sequencing captured expressed TCRB transcripts. TCRdb's copy holds only in-frame clones and misses some; the assay was immunoSEQ multiplex PCR. The data hold over 150,000 clones, with less than 9.5% observed a single time. The sequencing input was central memory CD4+ T cells from blood. The receptors shown here come from a man aged 18 to 35 in good health.

The genes are TRBV4-3 and TRBJ2-5; 8 bases fit TRBD2. The J call is doubtful: the DNA matches TRBJ2-7 better. This CDR3 region has 14 residues. CDR1 is LGHNA and CDR2 is YSLEER in the germline V gene. The CDR3 sequence is CASSVGGAAYEQYF. The CDR3 nucleotides are TGCGCCAGCAGCGTCGGGGGGGCCGCATACGAGCAGTACTTC.

The chain couples TRBV30 to TRBJ1-5; possibly TRBD1 for D (5 bases). CDR1 and CDR2 from the germline V gene are GTSNPN and SVGIG (reference sequence). The CDR3 extends over 14 amino acids. V gave up 1 base and J gave up 3 bases, with 10 bases separating them. The CDR3 spells CAWSGQSPNQPQHF. The CDR3, as DNA: TGTGCCTGGAGTGGACAGTCCCCCAATCAGCCCCAGCATTTT. The full variable domain, its missing parts supplied by reference TRBV30 and TRBJ1-5, is SQTIHQWPATLVQPVGSPLSLECTVEGTSNPNLYWYRQAAGRGLQLLFYSVGIGQISSEVPQNLSASRPQDRQFILSSKKLLLSDSGFYLCAWSGQSPNQPQHFGDGTRLSIL.

This chain links TRBV5-1 with TRBJ1-2; 8 nucleotides agree with TRBD1. CDR3 length: 15 residues. The V and J ends lost 3 bases and 6 bases, in that order; junction bases with no gene match: 10. Per the germline V gene, CDR1 is SGHRS and CDR2 is YFSETQ. CDR3 coding DNA: TGCGCCAGCAGCTCCCCCGAGACAGGGGCGCATGGCTACACCTTC. Translation: CASSSPETGAHGYTF.

This chain uses TRBV9 with TRBJ2-2, with 13 bases that match TRBD2. Germline loops: CDR1 SGDLS, CDR2 YYNGEE. The CDR3 is made up of 16 amino acids. V was clipped by 4 bases and J by 5 bases; unmatched bases: 5. DNA of the CDR3: TGTGCCAGCAGCCCGGGGACTAGCGGGGTTACCGGGGAGCTGTTTTTT. It codes for CASSPGTSGVTGELFF.

The rearrangement links TRBV7-3 to TRBJ1-5; 7 bases align to TRBD1. This CDR3 is built from 17 residues. Per germline, CDR1 SGHTA and CDR2 FQGTGA. Trimming at V came to 8 bases and at J to 5 bases, leaving 18 bases not matched to a gene. The CDR3 loop reads CASGRKGRQGGYQPQHF. CDR3 DNA: TGTGCCAGCGGCCGAAAAGGGAGACAGGGAGGTTATCAGCCCCAGCATTTT. Drawing the rest from reference TRBV7-3 and TRBJ1-5, the complete variable domain is GAGVSQTPSNKVTEKGKYVELRCDPISGHTALYWYRQSLGQGPEFLIYFQGTGAADDSGLPNDRFFAVRPEGSVSTLKIQRTERGDSAVYLCASGRKGRQGGYQPQHFGDGTRLSIL.

The chain recombines TRBV5-1 with TRBJ2-7; D may be TRBD1 (6 bases). V gave up 1 base and J gave up 0 bases, with 11 bases separating them. CDR1 and CDR2 (germline): SGHRS, YFSETQ. This CDR3 contains 15 residues. The CDR3: CASSLKGGSSYEQYF. For the CDR3, the DNA is TGCGCCAGCAGCTTGAAAGGGGGAAGCTCCTACGAGCAGTACTTC.

The chain recombines TRBV29-1 with TRBJ2-1; TRBD2 aligns across 11 bases. V shed 6 bases, J shed 8 bases, and the junction held 12 bases outside the gene matches. The CDR3 extends over 15 amino acids. CDR1 is SQVTM, CDR2 ANQGSEA, per germline. In nucleotides, the CDR3 is TGCAGCGTGGAAAGTAGCGGGAGGGCCGCGGATGAGCAGTTCTTC. Its protein is CSVESSGRAADEQFF.

Only a few counts were recorded for this clone. The DNA for the CDR3 is TGTGCCAGCAGTAGGGACACAAGCTCCTACGAGCAGTACTTC. Its protein is CASSRDTSSYEQYF. The gene calls are TRBV2 and TRBJ2-7; possibly TRBD1 for D (6 bases). Germline V gives CDR1 SNHLY, CDR2 FYNNEI. V was pared by 5 bases and J by 0 bases, with 11 bases between. This CDR3 is built from 14 residues.

This clone has more than one count but fewer than ten. The V gene is TRBV9, the J gene TRBJ2-7; 10 nucleotides line up with TRBD2. Unmatched junction bases numbered 7, after V lost 4 bases and J lost 3 bases. Germline V gene sequence: CDR1 SGDLS, CDR2 YYNGEE. The CDR3 has 15 amino acids. CDR3 nucleotide sequence: TGTGCCAGCAGCTCCTGGACTAGCGGTAGCTACGAGCAGTACTTC. Protein product: CASSSWTSGSYEQYF.

This clone was seen only a few times. This same CDR3 is encoded by further DNA sequences in the sample. The chain has TRBV5-1 and TRBJ1-6, with D possibly being TRBD1 (5 bases). The CDR3 consists of 15 residues. The germline V gene encodes CDR1 SGHRS and CDR2 YFSETQ. The ends were cut back, 2 bases at V and 0 bases at J, with 6 bases in the middle. CDR3 sequence reads: CASSFDSSYNSPLHF. The CDR3 region has the DNA TGCGCCAGCAGCTTTGACAGCTCCTATAATTCACCCCTCCACTTT.

This clone was seen many times. This chain connects TRBV29-1 to TRBJ1-1; tentatively, D is TRBD1 (5 bases). The CDR3 spans 11 residues. V lost 7 bases, J lost 10 bases, and 16 bases lay in between. Germline CDR1 and CDR2: SQVTM and ANQGSEA. The CDR3 DNA follows: TGCAGCGGTCAGGGCCCGGGGGGAGCTTTCTTT. This translates into CSGQGPGGAFF. Together with reference TRBV29-1 and TRBJ1-1, the CDR3 gives the full variable domain: SAVISQKPSRDICQRGTSLTIQCQVDSQVTMMFWYRQQPGQSLTLIATANQGSEATYESGFVIDKFPISRPNLTFSTLTVSNMSPEDSSIYLCSGQGPGGAFFGQGTRLTVV.

V usage is TRBV4-3 and J usage is TRBJ2-6, with 7 bases identical to TRBD2. The CDR3 has 18 amino acids. The germline gives CDR1 LGHNA, CDR2 YSLEER. V shed 1 base, J shed 0 bases, and the junction held 6 bases outside the gene matches. The CDR3, as DNA: TGCGCCAGCAGCCAAGGGGGGGGACCCATCTCTGGGGCCAACGTCCTGACTTTC. It specifies CASSQGGGPISGANVLTF.

This chain joins TRBV4-2 and TRBJ2-7; the D gene is possibly TRBD1 (5 bases). Germline CDR1 is LGHNA and CDR2 is YNFKEQ. Trimming stripped 5 bases from V and 0 bases from J, with 11 bases between. The CDR3 sequence is 14 residues long. CDR3 bases: TGTGCCAGCAGCTCAGACAGAAGCTCCTACGAGCAGTACTTC. It codes for CASSSDRSSYEQYF.